This T cell receptor beta chain appears in the sequencing data of a study of a mutant IDH1 vaccine in newly diagnosed glioma. Details on this clone: Its antigen remains unknown.

Using immunoSEQ multiplex PCR, the repertoire was profiled, and TCRdb retains in-frame clones only, with some absent. The repertoire holds around 29,000 clones, roughly 82% seen once, with approximately 8% in the top ten. The CDR3 runs 15 residues. The germline gives CDR1 MGHRA, CDR2 YSYEKL. The V and J ends lost 0 bases and 7 bases respectively, with 12 bases between them. Study conclusions and caveats: Vaccine-induced responses were seen in less than 95% of patients, spanning several MHC alleles.

Described time point: week 35, safety follow-up. A single vaccine dose contained 300 ug of mutant IDH1 20-mer peptide, and topical imiquimod was used with it. Patients had eight vaccinations, in weeks 1, 3, 5, 7, 11, 15, 19 and 23. The TCR sequence derives from a man between 50 and 59 years old with glioma. The source was PBMCs, collected from a glioma patient whose treatment included an IDH1 peptide vaccine. The genes are TRBV4-1 and TRBJ2-2; tentatively, D is TRBD1 (6 bases). The DNA for the CDR3 is TGCGCCAGCAGCCAAGATCCAGGGGACCACGGGGAGCTGTTTTTT. Protein sequence: CASSQDPGDHGELFF.